The rows below give T cell receptor beta chains drawn from one sample of a study of neoadjuvant anti-PD-1 for oral cavity cancer. Here immunoSEQ multiplex PCR was the method, and the copy in TCRdb shows in-frame clones only, minus some. The data hold about 14,000 clones, with 60% to 70% observed a single time. The starting material was PBMCs, obtained before nivolumab (anti-PD-1) treatment. These receptors were taken from a person between 35 and 79 years old with oral cavity squamous cell carcinoma. Both conserved end residues are part of each CDR3. D genes are given only for firm matches. The size field is filled for only some rows; it gives once, few, many or a size class.

j_gene,d_gene,v_gene,abundance,CDR3aa,CDR3nt
TRBJ1-2,-,TRBV7-2,-,CASSLARSGAGSFRYTF,TGTGCCAGCAGCTTAGCGCGCTCCGGGGCAGGTTCCTTCCGCTACACCTTC
TRBJ1-1,-,TRBV6-1,-,CASSALGRGEAFF,TGTGCCAGCAGTGCCCTCGGCCGGGGTGAAGCTTTCTTT
TRBJ1-2,-,TRBV10-1,few,CASSGPIGTSNYGYTF,TGCGCCAGCAGTGGGCCAATCGGGACCTCTAACTATGGCTACACCTTC
TRBJ2-1,-,TRBV9,-,CASSVTLAAVEQFF,TGTGCCAGCAGCGTCACCTTAGCGGCCGTTGAGCAGTTCTTC
TRBJ1-2,-,TRBV4-1,-,CASSQEILQSRGYTF,TGCGCCAGCAGCCAAGAAATCCTCCAGTCGCGGGGCTACACCTTC
TRBJ2-6,-,TRBV7-2,-,CASSLAFDLSGANVLTF,TGTGCCAGCAGCTTAGCCTTCGACTTATCTGGGGCCAACGTCCTGACTTTC
TRBJ2-1,TRBD1,TRBV5-4,-,CASSTSGTGSSYNEQFF,TGTGCCAGCAGCACTTCCGGGACAGGGAGCTCCTACAATGAGCAGTTCTTC
TRBJ2-2,-,TRBV6-4,-,CASSEAWGTGELFF,TGTGCCAGCAGTGAGGCTTGGGGCACCGGGGAGCTGTTTTTT
TRBJ1-1,-,TRBV29-1,-,CSVEGLNRGVAFF,TGCAGCGTTGAAGGGCTAAATAGGGGAGTTGCTTTCTTT
TRBJ1-4,TRBD1,TRBV15,once,CATSLRGTENEKLFF,TGTGCCACCAGCCTTAGGGGGACAGAGAATGAAAAACTGTTTTTT
TRBJ2-2,-,TRBV5-1,-,CASSLDRNTGELFF,TGCGCCAGCAGCCTGGACAGGAACACCGGGGAGCTGTTTTTT
TRBJ1-1,-,TRBV19,few,CASGFGGKGTEAFF,TGTGCCAGTGGCTTTGGGGGGAAGGGAACTGAAGCTTTCTTT
TRBJ1-6,-,TRBV19,few,CASSRRGDSPLHF,TGTGCCAGTAGTAGGAGAGGGGACTCACCCCTCCACTTT
TRBJ2-3,-,TRBV30,-,CAWSSGRPTDTQYF,TGTGCCTGGAGTTCCGGGAGACCCACAGATACGCAGTATTTT
TRBJ2-2,-,TRBV7-2,-,CASSEAVNTGELFF,TGTGCCAGCAGCGAAGCGGTCAACACCGGGGAGCTGTTTTTT
TRBJ1-5,TRBD1,TRBV2,-,CASRWTGWSNQPQHF,TGTGCCAGCAGATGGACAGGCTGGAGCAATCAGCCCCAGCATTTT
TRBJ2-7,-,TRBV2,-,CASSGGGYEQYF,TGTGCCAGCAGTGGAGGGGGCTACGAGCAGTACTTC
TRBJ1-1,-,TRBV7-8,-,CASSLSRTTNTEAFF,TGTGCCAGCAGCTTATCGCGGACAACGAACACTGAAGCTTTCTTT
TRBJ2-3,-,TRBV28,-,CASGRKGSDTQYF,TGTGCCAGCGGCCGAAAGGGCTCAGATACGCAGTATTTT
TRBJ1-2,TRBD1,TRBV27,-,CATSNRGRENGYTF,TGTGCCACCTCGAACAGGGGGCGAGAGAATGGCTACACCTTC
TRBJ2-3,-,TRBV5-1,once,CASSLADTTDTQYF,TGCGCCAGCAGCTTGGCGGACACCACAGATACGCAGTATTTT
TRBJ2-3,-,TRBV11-1,-,CASSLQGSAPKRVQYF,TGTGCCAGCAGCTTACAGGGTAGCGCGCCGAAGAGAGTGCAGTATTTT
TRBJ2-1,-,TRBV2,-,CASNPGGGILPGRLNEQFF,TGTGCCAGCAATCCAGGGGGCGGGATCCTCCCCGGGAGGCTCAATGAGCAGTTCTTC
TRBJ2-1,TRBD2,TRBV19,few,CASSIGTYDGGLADNEQFF,TGTGCCAGTAGTATAGGTACATACGATGGAGGACTAGCGGATAATGAGCAGTTCTTC
TRBJ2-7,TRBD1,TRBV19,-,CATGGDLSSYEQYF,TGTGCCACAGGGGGAGATTTGAGCTCCTACGAGCAGTACTTC
TRBJ2-1,TRBD2,TRBV27,few,CASSFLAGASNEQFF,TGTGCCAGCAGTTTCTTAGCGGGAGCCAGTAATGAGCAGTTCTTC
TRBJ2-6,-,TRBV9,-,CASSSRVEGTSGANVLTF,TGTGCCAGCAGCTCCCGAGTTGAGGGAACCTCTGGGGCCAACGTCCTGACTTTC
TRBJ1-1,-,TRBV5-6,few,CASSWYGRGNTEAFF,TGTGCCAGCAGCTGGTACGGGAGAGGGAACACTGAAGCTTTCTTT
TRBJ2-6,-,TRBV6-5,-,CASSRTGANVLTF,TGTGCCAGCAGCAGGACAGGGGCCAACGTCCTGACTTTC
TRBJ1-2,-,TRBV5-1,-,CASSLGVGDGYTF,TGCGCCAGCAGCTTGGGGGTAGGCGATGGCTACACCTTC
TRBJ1-5,-,TRBV6-5,few,CASSTTGPSNQPQHF,TGTGCCAGCAGTACCACGGGCCCCAGCAATCAGCCCCAGCATTTT
TRBJ2-5,-,TRBV7-3,-,CASSTSGRSQETQYF,TGTGCCAGCAGCACTTCGGGACGCAGCCAAGAGACCCAGTACTTC
TRBJ2-5,-,TRBV15,-,CATSRGGEGETQYF,TGTGCCACCAGCAGGGGGGGCGAAGGAGAGACCCAGTACTTC
TRBJ1-2,-,TRBV7-9,-,CASSSHQGSYGYTF,TGTGCCAGCAGCTCGCATCAGGGGAGCTATGGCTACACCTTC
TRBJ1-5,-,TRBV6-5,-,CASSARGGGQPQHF,TGTGCCAGCAGTGCCCGAGGGGGAGGACAGCCCCAGCATTTT
TRBJ1-1,-,TRBV10-3,-,CAISDFTGSTEAFF,TGTGCCATCAGTGATTTCACAGGGAGCACTGAAGCTTTCTTT
TRBJ2-7,-,TRBV4-1,-,CASSQGTSTPYEQYF,TGCGCCAGCAGCCAAGGAACTTCTACTCCCTACGAGCAGTACTTC
TRBJ2-7,-,TRBV5-1,-,CASSADTVSYEQYF,TGCGCCAGCAGCGCAGACACAGTTTCCTACGAGCAGTACTTC
TRBJ1-2,-,TRBV29-1,-,CSVDAEVYGYTF,TGCAGCGTTGACGCGGAGGTCTATGGCTACACCTTC
TRBJ2-1,-,TRBV19,-,CASSIVRWAYNEQFF,TGTGCCAGTAGTATTGTGAGGTGGGCCTACAATGAGCAGTTCTTC
TRBJ1-2,TRBD1,TRBV4-2,-,CASSQAGAEGAGGYTF,TGTGCCAGCAGCCAAGCGGGGGCTGAGGGGGCTGGTGGCTACACCTTC
TRBJ1-5,-,TRBV19,-,CASSTDPGSNQPQHF,TGTGCCAGTAGTACGGACCCCGGAAGCAATCAGCCCCAGCATTTT
TRBJ2-6,TRBD1,TRBV7-3,-,CASSFGAPGGYGANVLTF,TGTGCCAGCAGCTTCGGGGCCCCAGGGGGCTATGGGGCCAACGTCCTGACTTTC
TRBJ1-2,TRBD1,TRBV10-3,-,CAIKDRDYGYTF,TGTGCCATCAAGGACAGGGATTACGGCTACACCTTC